Below are 30 T cell receptor beta chains sequenced from a single sample in a study of blood T cell repertoires in COVID-19. The repertoire was sequenced with immunoSEQ multiplex PCR; TCRdb's copy has only in-frame clones and lacks some. There are about 310,000 clones in the sample; roughly 87% occur only once, and around 2.1% lies in the top ten. The sequencing sample was made of peripheral blood. These receptors were collected from a man aged 18 to 35 with active or convalescent COVID-19.

This clone showed up just a few times. The V and J genes are TRBV15 and TRBJ2-2, with D tentatively TRBD1 (6 bases). The CDR3 runs 14 residues. Germline V gene sequence: CDR1 LNHNV, CDR2 YYDKDF (reference sequence). V lost 1 base and J 6 bases, leaving 9 bases between the germline ends. CDR3 region: CATSRVRQAGELFF. The CDR3 coding sequence is TGTGCCACCAGCAGAGTAAGACAGGCCGGGGAGCTGTTTTTT.

V and J are TRBV19 and TRBJ2-5; TRBD2 matches 11 bases. CDR1 and CDR2 (germline): LNHDA, SQIVND (reference sequence). Germline trimming cut 6 bases from V and 3 bases from J; bases unmatched to any gene: 6. CDR3 length: 15 residues. Here the CDR3 reads CASSMISGGEETQYF. The CDR3 bases are TGTGCCAGTAGCATGATTAGCGGGGGGGAAGAGACCCAGTACTTC.

J is TRBJ1-5 and V is TRBV7-2; D is ambiguous. Germline V gene sequence: CDR1 SGHTA, CDR2 FQGNSA. The length of the CDR3 is 16 residues. Trimming shortened V by 5 bases and J by 4 bases, and 18 bases separated the two germline ends. The CDR3 region is CASSPVGLEVNQPQHF. The CDR3 DNA follows: TGTGCCAGCAGCCCAGTCGGGTTGGAGGTGAATCAGCCCCAGCATTTT. The full variable domain, rest sourced from reference TRBV7-2 and TRBJ1-5, is GAGVSQSPSNKVTEKGKDVELRCDPISGHTALYWYRQSLGQGLEFLIYFQGNSAPDKSGLPSDRFSAERTGGSVSTLTIQRTQQEDSAVYLCASSPVGLEVNQPQHFGDGTRLSIL.

V and J are TRBV15 and TRBJ1-6; 8 bases fit TRBD1. CDR1 and CDR2 from the germline V gene are LNHNV and YYDKDF (reference sequence). V lost 0 bases to trimming and J lost 14 bases; unmatched junction nucleotides: 12. This CDR3 spans 16 amino acids. CDR3 sequence reads: CATSRDPGQGRFSLHF. The CDR3, as DNA: TGTGCCACCAGCAGAGATCCCGGACAGGGCCGATTCTCCCTCCACTTT.

This chain connects TRBV21-1 to TRBJ1-5. TRBV21-1 is a pseudogene. This CDR3 has 21 residues. This CDR3 is CASSNLEAGEGTTYSNQPQHF. The CDR3 DNA is TGTGCCAGCAGCAACCTTGAAGCCGGGGAGGGGACTACTTATAGCAATCAGCCCCAGCATTTT.

The CDR3 loop reads CATSDRQGAIADTQYF. In nucleotides, the CDR3 is TGTGCCACCAGTGACAGACAGGGGGCTATCGCAGATACGCAGTATTTT. The gene calls are TRBV24-1 and TRBJ2-3; 10 bases fit TRBD1. There are 16 residues in the CDR3. V lost 4 bases and J lost 4; bases outside the gene matches: 7. Germline values: CDR1 KGHDR, CDR2 SFDVKD.

This chain connects TRBV10-3 to TRBJ1-4; 10 nucleotides match TRBD1. Germline V gene data show CDR1 as ENHRY and CDR2 as SYGVKD. The CDR3 extends over 13 amino acids. The trim removed 10 bases at V and 7 bases at J, leaving 6 bases unmatched. The CDR3 region is CANSGDRGEKLFF. In nucleotides, the CDR3 is TGTGCCAATTCCGGGGACAGGGGTGAAAAACTGTTTTTT.

The genes are TRBV11-2 and TRBJ2-7; D ambiguous. Germline V gives CDR1 SGHAT, CDR2 FQNNGV. V was shortened by 1 base and J by 3 bases, with 4 bases between the two germline ends. The CDR3 covers 12 residues. The CDR3 nucleotides read TGTGCCAGCAGCTTAGCTTTCTACGAGCAGTACTTC. Protein product: CASSLAFYEQYF. The entire variable domain, with the rest obtained from reference TRBV11-2 and TRBJ2-7, is as follows: EAGVAQSPRYKIIEKRQSVAFWCNPISGHATLYWYQQILGQGPKLLIQFQNNGVVDDSQLPKDRFSAERLKGVDSTLKIQPAKLEDSAVYLCASSLAFYEQYFGPGTRLTVT.

The chain has TRBV2 and TRBJ2-5; TRBD1 might be the D (5 bases). CDR3 length: 14 residues. V was shortened by 3 bases and J by 1 base, with 9 bases between the two germline ends. Germline V lookup: CDR1 SNHLY, CDR2 FYNNEI. CDR3 bases: TGTGCCAGCAGTGATGGGGCAGCCCAAGAGACCCAGTACTTC. As protein: CASSDGAAQETQYF.

This sequence joins TRBV7-9 and TRBJ2-1; D unresolved. V lost 5 bases and J lost 4, with 9 bases in between. CDR3 length equals 13 residues. The germline V gene encodes CDR1 SEHNR and CDR2 FQNEAQ (reference sequence). CDR3 bases: TGTGCCAGCAGCCCCCTAGGATACAATGAGCAGTTCTTC. The encoded protein is CASSPLGYNEQFF.

The CDR3 nucleotides read TGTGCCAGCAGTCCCAATACCCTAAACAATCAGCCCCAGCATTTT. Its translation is CASSPNTLNNQPQHF. The chain recombines TRBV28 with TRBJ1-5; D is unclear. This CDR3 is 15 amino acids long. Germline values: CDR1 MDHEN, CDR2 SYDVKM. Trimming shortened V by 5 bases and J by 3 bases, and 14 bases separated the two germline ends.

This clone is a singleton in its sample. The chain is built from TRBV18 and TRBJ1-1; 7 bases align to TRBD1. The germline V gene has CDR1 KGHSH and CDR2 LQKENI. CDR3 length equals 13 residues. Trimming cost V 3 bases and J 6 bases; bases outside gene matches: 4. This CDR3 is CASSPDREPEAFF. The CDR3 nucleotides are TGTGCCAGCTCACCCGACAGGGAGCCTGAAGCTTTCTTT.

The chain uses TRBV7-8 and TRBJ1-6; D call uncertain. V lost 5 bases and J lost 2, with 10 bases in between. This CDR3 spans 15 amino acids. The germline V gene encodes CDR1 SGHVS and CDR2 FQNEAQ. Here the CDR3 reads CASSDRETYNSPLHF. The CDR3 nucleotides read TGTGCCAGCAGCGACCGGGAAACCTATAATTCACCCCTCCACTTT.

The rearrangement joins TRBV19 to TRBJ2-5; 9 bases fit TRBD2. The trim removed 10 bases at V and 8 bases at J, leaving 11 bases unmatched. The CDR3 is 13 amino acids. Looked up from germline, CDR1 is LNHDA and CDR2 is SQIVND (reference sequence). The CDR3 sequence: CATNPGTSLTQYF. CDR3 in DNA: TGTGCCACCAACCCCGGGACTAGCCTTACCCAGTACTTC.

This clone was found once. This chain joins TRBV7-9 and TRBJ1-2; no clear D gene. Germline-derived CDR1 and CDR2 are SEHNR and FQNEAQ (reference sequence). With 5 bases removed from V and 4 bases from J, the gap between germline ends came to 14 bases. The CDR3 sequence is 14 residues long. Written as DNA, the CDR3 is TGTGCCAGCAGCCCCCCCAGTGGCACCTATGGCTACACCTTC. The encoded protein is CASSPPSGTYGYTF.

V is TRBV7-9 and J is TRBJ2-1; a possible D gene is TRBD1 (6 bases). This CDR3 comprises 15 residues. Trimming removed 8 bases at V and 5 bases at J, with 19 bases between. Germline V gene lookup returns CDR1 SEHNR and CDR2 FQNEAQ (reference sequence). The CDR3 DNA follows: TGTGCCAGCCAGGGGTTTTTTCGACCTAACAATGAGCAGTTCTTC. It yields the protein CASQGFFRPNNEQFF.

The chain has TRBV10-3 and TRBJ2-7; a possible D gene is TRBD1 (5 bases). The CDR3 covers 12 residues. V lost 3 bases, J lost 4 bases, and 7 bases lay in between. CDR1 is ENHRY, CDR2 SYGVKD, per germline. This CDR3 is CAISDKGYEQYF. The CDR3 nucleotides read TGTGCCATCAGTGACAAGGGGTACGAGCAGTACTTC.

This clone was seen a handful of times. DNA of the CDR3: TGCGCCAGCAGTCCTAGCGGGAGCTGGGAGCAGTACTTC. Translation: CASSPSGSWEQYF. V usage is TRBV5-1 and J usage is TRBJ2-7, with 10 bases aligning to TRBD2. CDR1 and CDR2 from the germline V gene are SGHRS and YFSETQ. V lost 5 bases and J lost 7; bases outside the gene matches: 6. This CDR3 is 13 amino acids long. Supplemented by reference TRBV5-1 and TRBJ2-7, the full variable domain reads KAGVTQTPRYLIKTRGQQVTLSCSPISGHRSVSWYQQTPGQGLQFLFEYFSETQRNKGNFPGRFSGRQFSNSRSEMNVSTLELGDSALYLCASSPSGSWEQYFGPGTRLTVT.

The rearrangement joins TRBV11-2 to TRBJ2-5, with TRBD1 identical over 9 bases. CDR1 and CDR2 from the germline V gene are SGHAT and FQNNGV. This CDR3 has 17 amino acids. V gave up 5 bases and J gave up 4 bases; unmatched junction bases: 14. Written as DNA, the CDR3 is TGTGCCAGCAGCCCAACGACCGGGACAGGGCAAGGAGAGACCCAGTACTTC. The encoded protein is CASSPTTGTGQGETQYF.

The V call is TRBV21-1, the J call TRBJ1-2; the table's D gene call, TRBD1, was not cross checked with the DNA. TRBV21-1 is described as a pseudogene. The CDR3 extends over 14 amino acids. Written as DNA, the CDR3 is TGTGCCAGCAGCAAAAGGGGACAGGTCGGGGGCTACACCTTC. The encoded protein is CASSKRGQVGGYTF.

This chain links TRBV7-6 with TRBJ1-5, with 9 bases aligning to TRBD1. V dropped 1 base and J dropped 6; count of bases not matched to a gene: 4. The V gene's germline CDR1 is SGHVS and CDR2 FNYEAQ. The CDR3 extends over 15 amino acids. This CDR3 reads CASSLGQGVGQPQHF. The CDR3 coding sequence is TGTGCCAGCAGCTTAGGACAGGGGGTTGGTCAGCCCCAGCATTTT. Full variable domain (remainder filled in from reference TRBV7-6 and TRBJ1-5): GAGVSQSPRYKVTKRGQDVALRCDPISGHVSLYWYRQALGQGPEFLTYFNYEAQQDKSGLPNDRFSAERPEGSISTLTIQRTEQRDSAMYRCASSLGQGVGQPQHFGDGTRLSIL.

The chain uses TRBV7-8 and TRBJ2-5; perhaps TRBD1 as D (6 bases). The CDR3 is 14 residues long. V was cut by 5 bases and J by 4 bases, with 14 bases left in between. Per germline, CDR1 SGHVS and CDR2 FQNEAQ. The CDR3 region has the DNA TGTGCCAGCAGCCGCGAGATACAGGGAGAGACCCAGTACTTC. Residues: CASSREIQGETQYF.

The chain couples TRBV6-1 to TRBJ1-1; no clear D gene. Trimming pared 4 bases from V and 2 bases from J, leaving 17 bases between. CDR1 and CDR2 from the germline V gene are MNHNS and SASEGT. The CDR3 extends over 16 amino acids. CDR3 sequence reads: CASSVMWAELNTEAFF. CDR3 in DNA: TGTGCCAGCAGTGTAATGTGGGCAGAACTTAACACTGAAGCTTTCTTT.

This chain links TRBV2 with TRBJ2-3; 8 bases are shared with TRBD2. V lost 7 bases to trimming and J lost 8 bases; unmatched junction nucleotides: 8. Germline assignment: CDR1 SNHLY and CDR2 FYNNEI. CDR3 length equals 13 residues. This CDR3 is CASTGLAAATQYF. CDR3 coding DNA: TGTGCCAGCACCGGACTAGCCGCCGCTACGCAGTATTTT.

The CDR3 spells CASSSQGQGGTEAFF. The CDR3 DNA follows: TGCGCCAGCAGCTCTCAGGGACAGGGTGGCACTGAAGCTTTCTTT. V usage is TRBV4-3 and J usage is TRBJ1-1, with 9 positions matching TRBD1. This CDR3 spans 15 amino acids. Germline-derived CDR1 and CDR2 are LGHNA and YSLEER. V lost 5 bases, J lost 4 bases, and 8 bases stayed unmatched.

The chain carries TRBV7-6 and TRBJ2-1; D is ambiguous. Trimming shortened V by 5 bases and J by 7 bases, and 18 bases separated the two germline ends. There are 15 residues in the CDR3. Germline-derived CDR1 and CDR2 are SGHVS and FNYEAQ. The CDR3 spells CASSPFWSQVNEQFF. CDR3 coding DNA: TGTGCCAGCAGCCCATTTTGGTCCCAGGTTAATGAGCAGTTCTTC.

The V gene is TRBV5-1, the J gene TRBJ1-5, with TRBD1 matching over 7 bases. The CDR3 is 14 amino acids. Per the germline V gene, CDR1 is SGHRS and CDR2 is YFSETQ. V was clipped by 2 bases and J by 10 bases; unmatched bases: 9. The CDR3 nucleotides are TGCGCCAGCAGCTTAGCGACAGGGACTCACCCCCAGCATTTT. It specifies CASSLATGTHPQHF.

This sequence joins TRBV7-8 and TRBJ2-7; perhaps TRBD2 as D (5 bases). Trimming stripped 1 base from V and 3 bases from J, with 13 bases between. The CDR3 is 15 amino acids. Germline V gene sequence: CDR1 SGHVS, CDR2 FQNEAQ. DNA for the CDR3: TGTGCCAGCAGCTTAGTCGAGGGAAACTTCTACGAGCAGTACTTC. It encodes CASSLVEGNFYEQYF.

This rearrangement joins TRBV5-1 to TRBJ1-4, with a weak D call TRBD1 (6 bases). The germline V gene has CDR1 SGHRS and CDR2 YFSETQ. V lost 7 bases and J 7 bases, leaving 14 bases between the germline ends. The CDR3 runs to 13 residues. The DNA of the CDR3 is TGCGCCAGCGGGGGGGCAGAAGGTGAAAAACTGTTTTTT. Its protein product is CASGGAEGEKLFF.

This clone showed up just a few times. The DNA of the CDR3 is TGCGCCAGCAGCTTGAGCAGCGGGCATACGTACAATGAGCAGTTCTTC. Its translation is CASSLSSGHTYNEQFF. The chain joins TRBV5-1 to TRBJ2-1, with a possible D match to TRBD2 (6 bases). This CDR3 has 16 residues. V lost 1 base, J lost 4 bases, and 15 bases lay in between. CDR1 is SGHRS, CDR2 YFSETQ, per germline.